Shown below are 16 T cell receptor beta chains from a single sample sequenced in a study of cytomegalovirus exposure and HLA in healthy donors. In the PCR, 60 Vbeta and 13 Jbeta primers were used. Generated by immunoSEQ multiplex PCR, the TCRdb table keeps only in-frame clones and is missing some. This table has 90,000 to 140,000 clones, nearly 85% appearing once. The sample consisted of PBMCs. The receptors shown here come from a man younger than 35 in good health and CMV-seronegative.

The chain combines TRBV27 with TRBJ2-1, with D maybe TRBD2 (6 bases). V dropped 0 bases and J dropped 9 bases, with 18 bases sitting between them. From germline, CDR1 is MNHEY and CDR2 SMNVEV (reference sequence). The CDR3 has 16 residues. The CDR3 protein is CASSLSKLGRSGEQFF. The CDR3 DNA reads as TGTGCCAGCAGTTTATCGAAGCTTGGGAGGTCTGGTGAGCAGTTCTTC.

The V and J genes are TRBV28 and TRBJ2-2; 9 bases are shared with TRBD1. CDR1 and CDR2 (germline): MDHEN, SYDVKM. Trimming took 5 bases from V and 1 from J; bases not matched to a gene: 8. This CDR3 spans 17 amino acids. CDR3 sequence: CASSGGWDRENTGELFF. DNA for the CDR3: TGTGCCAGCAGTGGGGGGTGGGACAGGGAGAACACCGGGGAGCTGTTTTTT.

V is TRBV29-1 and J is TRBJ2-4; 10 nucleotides agree with TRBD1. This CDR3 spans 14 amino acids. V shed 8 bases, J shed 6 bases, and the junction held 10 bases outside the gene matches. Germline CDR1 SQVTM, CDR2 ANQGSEA. CDR3 in amino acids: CSCDGTGAGNIQYF. CDR3 bases: TGCAGCTGCGACGGGACAGGGGCAGGAAACATTCAGTACTTC.

The CDR3 DNA reads as TGTGCCAGCAGTCCCCGGACTAGCGGGGTCCACAAAAACATTCAGTACTTC. Residues: CASSPRTSGVHKNIQYF. The chain carries TRBV27 and TRBJ2-4; TRBD2 matches 12 bases. Germline V CDR1 and CDR2: MNHEY, SMNVEV (reference sequence). This CDR3 is built from 17 residues. The V segment lost 5 bases and the J segment 3 bases; nucleotides outside the gene matches: 8.

The chain joins TRBV19 to TRBJ2-7; D unclear. The germline CDR1 and CDR2 sequences are LNHDA and SQIVND (reference sequence). The CDR3 runs to 12 residues. V was clipped by 3 bases and J by 3 bases, with 6 bases between them. The CDR3 protein is CASSIFGYEQYF. In DNA, the CDR3 is TGTGCCAGTAGTATTTTCGGCTACGAGCAGTACTTC.

The chain recombines TRBV18 with TRBJ2-7; 8 bases line up with TRBD1. V lost 2 bases to trimming and J lost 5 bases; unmatched junction nucleotides: 11. The CDR3 is 16 amino acids. Germline-derived CDR1 and CDR2 are KGHSH and LQKENI. The CDR3 nucleotides read TGTGCCAGCTCACCAACAGCGACAGGGGAGAAGAACGAGCAGTACTTC. This translates into CASSPTATGEKNEQYF.

V is TRBV4-3 and J is TRBJ2-1; 7 bases map to TRBD1. Per the germline V gene, CDR1 is LGHNA and CDR2 is YSLEER. The CDR3 is 14 residues long. V lost 1 base and J lost 9; bases outside the gene matches: 6. The CDR3 region has the DNA TGCGCCAGCAGCCAAGGACAGGGTTTCGTTGAGCAGTTCTTC. Residues: CASSQGQGFVEQFF.

V is TRBV28 and J is TRBJ2-1; 8 nucleotides line up with TRBD1. Germline trimming cut 5 bases from V and 5 bases from J; bases unmatched to any gene: 17. CDR1 MDHEN and CDR2 SYDVKM come from the germline V gene. CDR3 length: 18 residues. The CDR3, as DNA: TGTGCCAGCAGTCCCGGACAGGGAAGGGGCCTTAGTCACAATGAGCAGTTCTTC. This translates into CASSPGQGRGLSHNEQFF.

The gene calls are TRBV28 and TRBJ2-1; 12 nucleotides line up with TRBD1. The CDR3 has 13 amino acids. Unmatched junction bases numbered 1, after V lost 5 bases and J lost 8 bases. Germline CDR1 MDHEN, CDR2 SYDVKM. This CDR3 is CASSGTGGHEQFF. In DNA, the CDR3 is TGTGCCAGCAGTGGGACAGGGGGCCATGAGCAGTTCTTC.

About this clone itself: At one boundary the junction diverges from the germline segment, which might be a read error. This chain uses TRBV7-7 with TRBJ2-5; D is perhaps TRBD1 or TRBD2 (5 bases each). The CDR3 runs to 12 residues. CDR1 SSHAT and CDR2 FNYEAQ come from the germline V gene (reference sequence). CDR3 DNA: TGTGCTAGCAGAGGGGTCCAAGAGACCCAGTACTTC. Its protein product is CASRGVQETQYF.

The chain is built from TRBV11-2 and TRBJ2-7; 7 bases line up with TRBD1. The V gene end was trimmed by 0 bases and the J gene end by 5 bases; junction bases not matched to a gene: 7. This CDR3 has 15 residues. Germline V gives CDR1 SGHAT, CDR2 FQNNGV. The CDR3 region is CASSLDLGTDDEQYF. CDR3 bases: TGTGCCAGCAGCTTAGATCTAGGGACAGACGACGAGCAGTACTTC.

V is TRBV21-1 and J is TRBJ2-7; no DNA check was done on the table's D call, TRBD2. TRBV21-1 is annotated as a pseudogene. CDR3 length equals 14 residues. The CDR3 DNA sequence: TGTGCCAGCAGCAGTAAAACGGAGCTCTACGAGCAGTACTTC. This codes for CASSSKTELYEQYF.

The chain carries TRBV29-1 and TRBJ1-2; D call uncertain. The CDR3 covers 15 residues. Between the trimmed V and J ends, which lost 5 bases and 4 bases, there was a span of 20 bases. CDR1 is SQVTM and CDR2 is ANQGSEA in the germline V gene. The CDR3, as DNA: TGCAGCGTTCAACCGCACCGGGAGACCAGCTATGGCTACACCTTC. Protein product: CSVQPHRETSYGYTF. The full variable domain, in which reference TRBV29-1 and TRBJ1-2 provide the parts outside the CDR3, is SAVISQKPSRDICQRGTSLTIQCQVDSQVTMMFWYRQQPGQSLTLIATANQGSEATYESGFVIDKFPISRPNLTFSTLTVSNMSPEDSSIYLCSVQPHRETSYGYTFGSGTRLTVV.

V is TRBV18 and J is TRBJ1-4; TRBD1 agrees at 11 bases. V lost 3 bases and J lost 6; bases outside the gene matches: 3. This CDR3 is built from 15 residues. Germline values: CDR1 KGHSH, CDR2 LQKENI. The CDR3 nucleotides read TGTGCCAGCTCACCGAGGACAGGGGGCGATGAAAAACTGTTTTTT. This sequence encodes CASSPRTGGDEKLFF.

The chain uses TRBV5-1 and TRBJ2-2, with D uncertain. V shed 1 base and J shed 1 base, with 11 bases lying between them. Germline V gene lookup returns CDR1 SGHRS and CDR2 YFSETQ. The CDR3 extends over 16 amino acids. The CDR3 loop reads CASSLFANQNTGELFF. CDR3 nucleotide sequence: TGCGCCAGCAGCTTGTTTGCGAACCAGAACACCGGGGAGCTGTTTTTT.

V and J are TRBV4-3 and TRBJ2-3; 11 nucleotides match TRBD2. The CDR3 spans 17 residues. Germline assignment: CDR1 LGHNA and CDR2 YSLEER. The J segment lost 1 base and the V segment lost 0 bases, leaving 3 bases of the junction unmatched. This CDR3 is CASSQDVSGRGTDTQYF. The CDR3 DNA follows: TGCGCCAGCAGCCAAGACGTTAGCGGGAGGGGCACAGATACGCAGTATTTT.